This T cell receptor beta chain was profiled in a study of T cells expressing NK-cell markers. Findings and limits, study-wide: There were a handful of donors in whom these clonotypes also led the CD3+CD56-NKG2C+ fraction.

The CDR3 totals 16 residues. CDR1 and CDR2 from the germline V gene are SGHRS and YFSETQ. As to this clonotype: The antigen remains unidentified.

TCRdb reprocessed the 5' RACE reads and reports one entry per CDR3 protein, with no DNA. Found here are 150,000 or so distinct CDR3 sequences; the top ten clones hold more than 35%. The gene calls are TRBV5-1 and TRBJ2-1; the TCRdb call, TRBD2, lacks DNA for checking. The specimen was blood T cells: a sorted CD56 or NKG2C T cell subset, CD4+ or CD8+ T cells, or bulk PBMC T cells (not recorded which). This receptor was obtained from a woman aged 50 to 60 in good health. The CDR3 spells CASSSLTSGSYNEQFF.